The 11 T cell receptor beta chains reported below all come from one sample, sequenced in a study of blood T cell repertoires in COVID-19. The assay was immunoSEQ multiplex PCR, and TCRdb's table has in-frame clones only and misses some. The data hold roughly 250,000 clones, with about 85% observed a single time. The source material was peripheral blood. Receptors were obtained from a man aged 55-75 years who had recovered from COVID-19.

This chain joins TRBV3-1 (or the pseudogene TRBV3-2) and TRBJ1-4, with 7 bases fitting TRBD1. CDR1 is LGHDT, CDR2 YNNKEL, per germline (reference sequence). The junction had 2 bases not matched to a gene; V was cut back by 3 bases and J by 1 base. The CDR3 spans 15 residues. The CDR3 DNA reads TGTGCCAGCAGCCAGGGACAGAGAACTAATGAAAAACTGTTTTTT. Its translation is CASSQGQRTNEKLFF.

The CDR3 coding sequence is TGCGCCAGCAGCCCTAGACTAGTCGGCTCCTACAATGAGCAGTTCTTC. As protein: CASSPRLVGSYNEQFF. The V call is TRBV4-1, the J call TRBJ2-1, with D tentatively TRBD2 (6 bases). CDR1 is MGHRA, CDR2 YSYEKL, per germline. The CDR3 has 16 amino acids. The V end was cut by 4 bases, the J end by 0 bases, with 13 bases between.

As DNA, the CDR3 is TGTGCCAGCAGCAGCGACGGGGGCTCCTATAATTCACCCCTCCACTTT. Protein sequence: CASSSDGGSYNSPLHF. The rearrangement joins TRBV5-6 to TRBJ1-6; weak D call: TRBD1 (5 bases). CDR1 is SGHDT and CDR2 is YYEEEE in the germline V gene. Trimming removed 4 bases from V and 0 bases from J, with 11 bases in between. This CDR3 has 16 amino acids.

The rearrangement uses TRBV29-1 and TRBJ2-4; D not certain. This CDR3 spans 13 amino acids. Germline V gene data show CDR1 as SQVTM and CDR2 as ANQGSEA. V gave up 5 bases and J gave up 0 bases, with 8 bases separating them. CDR3 residues: CSVRGVAKNIQYF. The CDR3 DNA sequence: TGCAGCGTTAGAGGAGTAGCCAAAAACATTCAGTACTTC. The full variable domain, in which reference TRBV29-1 and TRBJ2-4 provide the parts outside the CDR3, is SAVISQKPSRDICQRGTSLTIQCQVDSQVTMMFWYRQQPGQSLTLIATANQGSEATYESGFVIDKFPISRPNLTFSTLTVSNMSPEDSSIYLCSVRGVAKNIQYFGAGTRLSVL.

J is TRBJ1-1 and V is TRBV7-8; no reliable D call. CDR3 length equals 17 residues. V was shortened by 0 bases and J by 1 base, with 15 bases between the two germline ends. CDR1 is SGHVS, CDR2 FQNEAQ, per germline. The CDR3 DNA reads TGTGCCAGCAGCTTAGCGTTTTGGCGGAGAGAGAACACTGAAGCTTTCTTT. This encodes CASSLAFWRRENTEAFF.

J is TRBJ2-5 and V is TRBV30; 8 bases fit TRBD1. The CDR3 is 13 amino acids. J was trimmed by 7 bases and V by 3 bases; bases with no gene match: 7. The germline V gene has CDR1 GTSNPN and CDR2 SVGIG (reference sequence). This chain's CDR3 is CAWSQGAGPTQYF. CDR3 in DNA: TGTGCCTGGAGCCAGGGGGCGGGGCCGACCCAGTACTTC.

The chain recombines TRBV19 with TRBJ1-3; D uncertain. The CDR3 runs to 16 residues. The V end lost 6 bases, the J end lost 8 bases, and 23 bases lay between the germline ends. In germline, CDR1 is LNHDA, CDR2 SQIVND (reference sequence). The CDR3 here is CASSRRSPAGGHTIYF. The CDR3 nucleotides read TGTGCCAGTAGCCGGCGGTCCCCAGCCGGAGGACACACCATATATTTT.

CDR3 nucleotides: TGTGCCAGCAGCCCTACTGGCCAAGCGGTAGATACGCAGTATTTT. It yields the protein CASSPTGQAVDTQYF. V is TRBV7-9 and J is TRBJ2-3; a weak D match, TRBD2 (5 bases). This CDR3 spans 15 amino acids. Trimming pared 5 bases from V and 5 bases from J, leaving 17 bases between. Germline V gene data show CDR1 as SEHNR and CDR2 as FQNEAQ (reference sequence). The full variable domain, its missing parts supplied by reference TRBV7-9 and TRBJ2-3, is DTGVSQNPRHKITKRGQNVTFRCDPISEHNRLYWYRQTLGQGPEFLTYFQNEAQLEKSRLLSDRFSAERPKGSFSTLEIQRTEQGDSAMYLCASSPTGQAVDTQYFGPGTRLTVL.

This clone appeared a few times. In DNA, the CDR3 is TGTGCCAGCACGTCACGGCGGGGGGACTCCTACGAGCAGTACTTC. Translation gives CASTSRRGDSYEQYF. The chain joins TRBV5-8 to TRBJ2-7; 8 bases align to TRBD2. The CDR3 extends over 15 amino acids. CDR1 is SGHTS, CDR2 YDEGEE, per germline. V shed 6 bases, J shed 0 bases, and the junction held 8 bases outside the gene matches. Based on the CDR3 plus reference TRBV5-8 and TRBJ2-7, the full variable domain is EAGVTQSPTHLIKTRGQQATLRCSPISGHTSVYWYQQALGLGLQFLLWYDEGEERNRGNFPPRFSGRQFPNYSSELNVNALELEDSALYLCASTSRRGDSYEQYFGPGTRLTVT.

The rearrangement links TRBV28 to TRBJ1-2; D might be TRBD1 (5 bases). Looked up from germline, CDR1 is MDHEN and CDR2 is SYDVKM. Trimming removed 5 bases from V and 2 bases from J, with 9 bases in between. The CDR3 is made up of 13 amino acids. The DNA for the CDR3 is TGTGCCAGCAGTCCAGGGATGAACTATGGCTACACCTTC. Translated, it gives CASSPGMNYGYTF.

V is TRBV13 and J is TRBJ2-7; D is possibly TRBD1 (6 bases). V lost 5 bases, J lost 0 bases, and 14 bases lay in between. The length of the CDR3 is 15 residues. The germline gives CDR1 PRHDT, CDR2 FYEKMQ (reference sequence). The CDR3, as DNA: TGTGCCAGCAGCCGAAGACAGGCCAGCTCCTACGAGCAGTACTTC. Translation gives CASSRRQASSYEQYF.